This section outlines one T cell receptor (beta chain) sequence together with its context. What it binds is unknown. Gene and germline names: mouse. The sequence runs out 4 residues before the end of the CDR3; the remainder is reconstructed from the germline J gene. This sample was taken from a study of CD8+ T cells in alopecia areata. Whole-study context: Spontaneous alopecia affected the 6-12-month-old C3H/HeJ graft donors, whose skin was transplanted to approximately 6-11-week-old female C3H/HeJ mice.

Germline CDR1 is NSQYPW and CDR2 is LRSPGD (reference sequence). The CDR3 has 10 residues. The V end was cut by 11 bases, the J end by 5 bases, with 7 bases between. Findings and caveats of the study: Compared with normal scalp, lesional scalp had higher clonality and more expanded CD8+ clones. Among the cells sequenced in scalp samples are also the resident alphabeta T cells of normal skin.

Sequencing used cDNA as its template, made by extracting RNA and reverse transcribing it. Clones were sequenced by immunoSEQ multiplex PCR, and TCRdb holds only the in-frame ones, with some missing. This repertoire lists approximately 110,000 clones without singletons; around 20% sits in the top ten. The chain couples TRBV1 to TRBJ2-1, with D tentatively TRBD1 (5 bases). Specimen: lesional skin. The receptor was derived from a C3H/HeJ mouse with alopecia areata. The strain bears MHC haplotype H2-k. The covered CDR3 bases are TGCACCCCAGGGCATGCT. This gives the protein CTPGHA. The whole CDR3 region reads CTPGHAEQFF. Full variable domain (outside the CDR3, taken from reference TRBV1 and TRBJ2-1): VTLLEQNPRWRLVPRGQAVNLRCILKNSQYPWMSWYQQDLQKQLQWLFTLRSPGDKEVKSLPGADYLATRVTDTELRLQVANMSQGRTLYCTPGHAEQFFGPGTRLTVL.